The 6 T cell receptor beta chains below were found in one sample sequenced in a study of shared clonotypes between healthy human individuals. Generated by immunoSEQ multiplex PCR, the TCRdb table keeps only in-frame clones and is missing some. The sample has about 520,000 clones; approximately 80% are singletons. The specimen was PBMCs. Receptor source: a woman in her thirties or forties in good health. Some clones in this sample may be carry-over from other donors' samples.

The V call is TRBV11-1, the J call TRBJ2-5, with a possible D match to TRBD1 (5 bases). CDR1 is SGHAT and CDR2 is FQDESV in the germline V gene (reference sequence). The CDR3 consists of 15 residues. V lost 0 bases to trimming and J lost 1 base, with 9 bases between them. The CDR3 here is CASSLAPDIQETQYF. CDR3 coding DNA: TGTGCCAGCAGCTTAGCCCCGGACATCCAAGAGACCCAGTACTTC.

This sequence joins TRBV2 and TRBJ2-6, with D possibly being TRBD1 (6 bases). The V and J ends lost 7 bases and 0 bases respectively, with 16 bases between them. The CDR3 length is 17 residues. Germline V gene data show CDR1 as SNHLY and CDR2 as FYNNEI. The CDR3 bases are TGTGCCAGCAATGGTCGGACAGCGACCTCTGGGGCCAACGTCCTGACTTTC. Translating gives CASNGRTATSGANVLTF.

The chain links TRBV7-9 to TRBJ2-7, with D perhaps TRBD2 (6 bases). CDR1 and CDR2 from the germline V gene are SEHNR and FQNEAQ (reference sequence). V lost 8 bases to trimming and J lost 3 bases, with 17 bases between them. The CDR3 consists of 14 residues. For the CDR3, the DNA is TGTGCCAGCGGAACAGGCCGGGGGAGCTACGAGCAGTACTTC. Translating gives CASGTGRGSYEQYF.

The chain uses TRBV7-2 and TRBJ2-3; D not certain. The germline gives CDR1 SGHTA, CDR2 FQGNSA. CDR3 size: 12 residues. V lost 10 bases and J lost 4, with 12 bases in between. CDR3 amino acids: CATSRIPDTQYF. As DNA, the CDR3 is TGTGCCACCTCTAGGATCCCAGATACGCAGTATTTT. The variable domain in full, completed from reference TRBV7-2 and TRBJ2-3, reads GAGVSQSPSNKVTEKGKDVELRCDPISGHTALYWYRQSLGQGLEFLIYFQGNSAPDKSGLPSDRFSAERTGGSVSTLTIQRTQQEDSAVYLCATSRIPDTQYFGPGTRLTVL.

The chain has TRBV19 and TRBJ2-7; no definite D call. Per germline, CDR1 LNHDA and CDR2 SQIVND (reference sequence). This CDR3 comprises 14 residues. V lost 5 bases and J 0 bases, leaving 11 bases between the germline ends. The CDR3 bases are TGTGCCAGTAGTCAAACACCTTCCTCCTACGAGCAGTACTTC. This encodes CASSQTPSSYEQYF.

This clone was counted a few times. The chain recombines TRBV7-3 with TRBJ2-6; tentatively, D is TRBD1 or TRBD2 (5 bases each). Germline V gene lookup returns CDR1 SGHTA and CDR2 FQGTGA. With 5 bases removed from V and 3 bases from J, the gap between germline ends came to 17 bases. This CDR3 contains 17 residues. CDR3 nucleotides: TGTGCCAGCAGCCACGGGAAGGGGCGGTATGGGGCCAACGTCCTGACTTTC. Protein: CASSHGKGRYGANVLTF.